The 26 T cell receptor beta chains given below trace back to one sample, sequenced in a study of blood T cell repertoires in COVID-19. Libraries were prepared by immunoSEQ multiplex PCR; TCRdb keeps only in-frame clonotypes and omits some of them. The data contain approximately 290,000 clones, around 90% of them singletons. Source material: PBMCs or T cells enriched from blood (not recorded which). All receptors come from a woman in her 30s who had recovered from COVID-19.

The chain recombines TRBV9 with TRBJ1-2; D may be TRBD1 (6 bases). CDR1 is SGDLS and CDR2 is YYNGEE in the germline V gene. Deletions cut 4 bases from V and 7 bases from J, with 17 bases between. The length of the CDR3 is 14 residues. The CDR3 protein is CASSPPPQGGGYTF. The CDR3 DNA follows: TGTGCCAGCAGCCCCCCTCCACAGGGTGGTGGCTACACCTTC.

Worth noting for this clone: The junction shows a germline mismatch at one end, possibly a read error. This chain uses TRBV7-7 with TRBJ2-3; possibly TRBD1 for D (6 bases). CDR3 length equals 16 residues. Germline values: CDR1 SSHAT, CDR2 FNYEAQ (reference sequence). The CDR3 here is CASSLRAGVGTDTQYF. The CDR3, as DNA: TGTGCTAGCAGCTTACGCGCAGGGGTAGGAACAGATACGCAGTATTTT.

This chain connects TRBV28 to TRBJ1-1, with D unclear. Trimming left V 4 bases short and J 3 bases short, with 15 bases between. The CDR3 covers 15 residues. Germline V gene sequence: CDR1 MDHEN, CDR2 SYDVKM. CDR3 sequence: CASSSRREVHTEAFF. The CDR3 DNA reads as TGTGCCAGCAGTTCCAGACGGGAGGTACACACTGAAGCTTTCTTT. The full variable domain, its missing parts supplied by reference TRBV28 and TRBJ1-1, is DVKVTQSSRYLVKRTGEKVFLECVQDMDHENMFWYRQDPGLGLRLIYFSYDVKMKEKGDIPEGYSVSREKKERFSLILESASTNQTSMYLCASSSRREVHTEAFFGQGTRLTVV.

This chain connects TRBV6-5 to TRBJ1-2; weak D call: TRBD1 (5 bases). Trimming took 0 bases from V and 4 from J, leaving 6 bases between them. Per germline, CDR1 MNHEY and CDR2 SVGAGI. This CDR3 is built from 13 residues. The CDR3 is CASSYSDTYGYTF. The CDR3 DNA sequence: TGTGCCAGCAGTTACTCGGACACCTATGGCTACACCTTC.

The rearrangement uses TRBV4-1 and TRBJ2-7; maybe TRBD1 (5 bases). Trimming left V 0 bases short and J 6 bases short, with 21 bases between. The CDR3 length is 17 residues. In germline, CDR1 is MGHRA, CDR2 YSYEKL. The chain's CDR3 is CASSQEGRLRPRGEQYF. The CDR3 DNA reads as TGCGCCAGCAGCCAAGAGGGGCGGCTGCGGCCCCGAGGCGAGCAGTACTTC.

CDR3 sequence reads: CASSLDPAGPSSYEQYF. In nucleotides, the CDR3 is TGTGCCAGCAGCTTAGATCCTGCGGGACCTAGCTCCTACGAGCAGTACTTC. The V and J genes are TRBV11-2 and TRBJ2-7; D may be TRBD2 (6 bases). CDR1 is SGHAT, CDR2 FQNNGV, per germline. The CDR3 has 17 residues. With 0 bases removed from V and 0 bases from J, the gap between germline ends came to 15 bases.

This clone was detected once. The V and J genes are TRBV12-3 or TRBV12-4 and TRBJ1-4; TRBD1 aligns across 7 bases. This CDR3 is built from 13 residues. Unmatched junction bases numbered 5, after V lost 8 bases and J lost 5 bases. CDR3 nucleotides: TGTGCCAGCCAAAGACAGGGAAATGAAAAACTGTTTTTT. Its translation is CASQRQGNEKLFF.

The chain joins TRBV30 to TRBJ1-2; the match to TRBD1 covers 8 bases. The germline CDR1 and CDR2 sequences are GTSNPN and SVGIG (reference sequence). This CDR3 region has 12 residues. V lost 2 bases and J lost 7; bases outside the gene matches: 3. CDR3 in DNA: TGTGCCTGGAGTCAGGGGGCATCTGGCTACACCTTC. Residues: CAWSQGASGYTF.

This rearrangement joins TRBV6-5 to TRBJ1-2, with 7 bases fitting TRBD1. V lost 2 bases, J lost 2 bases, and 5 bases stayed unmatched. The CDR3 extends over 15 amino acids. Germline-derived CDR1 and CDR2 are MNHEY and SVGAGI. The CDR3 coding sequence is TGTGCCAGCAGTTACGGAGGGGGCGGAAACTATGGCTACACCTTC. Translated, it gives CASSYGGGGNYGYTF.

V is TRBV24-1 and J is TRBJ2-1, with 7 nucleotides matching TRBD1. This CDR3 comprises 16 residues. The junction had 13 bases not matched to a gene; V was cut back by 6 bases and J by 6 bases. The germline V gene encodes CDR1 KGHDR and CDR2 SFDVKD. CDR3 protein: CATSTRLGTESNEQFF. DNA of the CDR3: TGTGCCACCAGTACTAGATTGGGGACAGAAAGCAATGAGCAGTTCTTC.

To note about this clone: In the same sample, other DNA sequences code for this CDR3. The chain uses TRBV7-3 and TRBJ2-7, with 8 bases lining up with TRBD1. CDR3 length: 13 residues. Germline V CDR1 and CDR2: SGHTA, FQGTGA. The V gene end was trimmed by 5 bases and the J gene end by 3 bases; junction bases not matched to a gene: 3. For the CDR3, the DNA is TGTGCCAGCAGCCCCGGACAGGGCTACGAGCAGTACTTC. Amino acid sequence: CASSPGQGYEQYF.

This chain links TRBV27 with TRBJ2-1; 12 bases map to TRBD1. Trimming removed 1 base from V and 2 bases from J; junction bases left unmatched: 6. The germline CDR1 and CDR2 sequences are MNHEY and SMNVEV (reference sequence). The CDR3 has 18 residues. CDR3 DNA: TGTGCCAGCAGTTTATTAGGCGGGACAGGGGGCGCCTACAATGAGCAGTTCTTC. Protein sequence: CASSLLGGTGGAYNEQFF.

The sample holds a few counts of this clone. The rearrangement uses TRBV19 and TRBJ2-5, with D perhaps TRBD2 (5 bases). V lost 6 bases and J 3 bases, leaving 11 bases between the germline ends. The CDR3 has 13 residues. Germline V gene data show CDR1 as LNHDA and CDR2 as SQIVND (reference sequence). The DNA of the CDR3 is TGTGCCAGTAGGTCGGTCGGGAAAGAGACCCAGTACTTC. This encodes CASRSVGKETQYF.

This clone was found many times. V gene TRBV5-1 combines with J gene TRBJ1-3; no clear D. The CDR3 totals 15 residues. CDR1 SGHRS and CDR2 YFSETQ come from the germline V gene. Trimming took 2 bases from V and 0 from J, leaving 9 bases between them. The CDR3 is CASSLLPSSGNTIYF. The CDR3, as DNA: TGCGCCAGCAGCTTATTACCGAGCTCTGGAAACACCATATATTTT.

This clone was picked up a small number of times. This sequence joins TRBV28 and TRBJ1-2; 8 nucleotides match TRBD1. This CDR3 region has 16 residues. The germline gives CDR1 MDHEN, CDR2 SYDVKM. J was trimmed by 7 bases and V by 5 bases; bases with no gene match: 15. The CDR3 here is CASSPQTPDRGGGYTF. Written as DNA, the CDR3 is TGTGCCAGCAGTCCCCAGACACCTGACAGGGGTGGTGGCTACACCTTC.

The CDR3 is CASSFRGYSPLHF. CDR3 coding DNA: TGTGCCAGCAGTTTCCGGGGGTACTCACCCCTCCACTTT. The V call is TRBV28, the J call TRBJ1-6; tentatively, D is TRBD1 (5 bases). Germline V gene data show CDR1 as MDHEN and CDR2 as SYDVKM. V dropped 3 bases and J dropped 10 bases, with 10 bases sitting between them. The CDR3 totals 13 residues.

Of note for this clone: Other nucleotide sequences from this sample produce the same CDR3. The CDR3 spells CASSFGGDSNQPQHF. The DNA of the CDR3 is TGTGCCAGCAGTTTCGGGGGGGATAGCAATCAGCCCCAGCATTTT. The rearrangement uses TRBV28 and TRBJ1-5; D possibly corresponds to TRBD1 (5 bases). Germline values: CDR1 MDHEN, CDR2 SYDVKM. V lost 3 bases and J lost 0, with 9 bases in between. CDR3 length equals 15 residues.

The genes are TRBV29-1 and TRBJ1-5; D gene uncertain. The ends were cut back, 0 bases at V and 2 bases at J, with 32 bases in the middle. CDR1 SQVTM and CDR2 ANQGSEA come from the germline V gene. The CDR3 is made up of 22 amino acids. CDR3 sequence (DNA): TGCAGCGTTGAAGATCTTGAGTGTATTACGGAAGGGAGTAACTTCGGCAATCAGCCCCAGCATTTT. It encodes CSVEDLECITEGSNFGNQPQHF.

V gene TRBV4-1 combines with J gene TRBJ2-3; 10 bases agree with TRBD2. The CDR3 is 21 residues long. Germline V gene lookup returns CDR1 MGHRA and CDR2 YSYEKL. The V segment lost 0 bases and the J segment 6 bases; nucleotides outside the gene matches: 21. The CDR3 DNA reads TGCGCCAGCAGCCAAGAGCGGGGCGGGAGAGTAGCGGGAGGACGCCCTGATACGCAGTATTTT. This codes for CASSQERGGRVAGGRPDTQYF.

V gene TRBV7-9 combines with J gene TRBJ1-1; 8 bases are a match to TRBD1. J gave up 0 bases and V 5 bases, and 5 bases lay outside the gene matches. Per germline, CDR1 SEHNR and CDR2 FQNEAQ (reference sequence). This CDR3 spans 15 amino acids. DNA of the CDR3: TGTGCCAGCAGCCCCAGACAGGGGATGAACACTGAAGCTTTCTTT. This sequence encodes CASSPRQGMNTEAFF.

V gene TRBV5-1 combines with J gene TRBJ1-2; 12 bases are a match to TRBD1. The J segment lost 8 bases and the V segment lost 2 bases, leaving 10 bases of the junction unmatched. CDR1 SGHRS and CDR2 YFSETQ come from the germline V gene. The CDR3 totals 16 residues. In DNA, the CDR3 is TGCGCCAGCAGCTTTTCCTCCGGGACAGGGGGCTTCGGCTACACCTTC. Translating gives CASSFSSGTGGFGYTF. The full variable domain, rest sourced from reference TRBV5-1 and TRBJ1-2, is KAGVTQTPRYLIKTRGQQVTLSCSPISGHRSVSWYQQTPGQGLQFLFEYFSETQRNKGNFPGRFSGRQFSNSRSEMNVSTLELGDSALYLCASSFSSGTGGFGYTFGSGTRLTVV.

V usage is TRBV14 and J usage is TRBJ2-7; TRBD1 matches 8 bases. After removal of 0 bases from V and 1 base from J, the junction contained 2 bases not matched to a gene. CDR1 and CDR2 from the germline V gene are SGHDN and FVKESK. The CDR3 consists of 15 residues. CDR3 nucleotide sequence: TGTGCCAGCAGCCAAGATAACAGGGGGTCCTACGAGCAGTACTTC. This translates into CASSQDNRGSYEQYF.

This clone ranks as medium-sized. The V call is TRBV19, the J call TRBJ2-6; D is ambiguous. Between the trimmed V and J ends, which lost 4 bases and 1 base, there was a span of 8 bases. CDR3 length: 15 amino acids. The germline V gene has CDR1 LNHDA and CDR2 SQIVND (reference sequence). CDR3 nucleotides: TGTGCCAGTAGTACCTACAGATCTGGGGCCAACGTCCTGACTTTC. Protein: CASSTYRSGANVLTF.

V and J are TRBV28 and TRBJ1-5; D is unclear. CDR3 length equals 14 residues. The V end was cut by 2 bases, the J end by 2 bases, with 7 bases between. The germline V gene has CDR1 MDHEN and CDR2 SYDVKM. CDR3 nucleotides: TGTGCCAGCAGTTTAGAGGCGGGCAATCAGCCCCAGCATTTT. Translated: CASSLEAGNQPQHF.

The rearrangement uses TRBV28 and TRBJ1-4; TRBD1 matches 7 bases. V lost 6 bases, J lost 4 bases, and 20 bases stayed unmatched. This CDR3 is 19 amino acids long. Germline V gene data show CDR1 as MDHEN and CDR2 as SYDVKM. CDR3 sequence (DNA): TGTGCCAGCAGCCCCTTGACGCCTAATTCGGGACAGTATAATGAAAAACTGTTTTTT. Encoded protein: CASSPLTPNSGQYNEKLFF.

The chain is built from TRBV9 and TRBJ2-1; 10 nucleotides match TRBD1. The germline CDR1 and CDR2 sequences are SGDLS and YYNGEE. Trimming cost V 4 bases and J 2 bases; bases outside gene matches: 3. CDR3 length equals 15 residues. CDR3 protein: CASSPGTGAYNEQFF. For the CDR3, the DNA is TGTGCCAGCAGCCCAGGGACAGGGGCCTACAATGAGCAGTTCTTC.